This T cell receptor beta chain is drawn from a study of cytomegalovirus exposure and HLA in healthy donors. Study information: HLA-typed donors contributed 80 million to 85 million unique TCRs, which were held in an early data release. Notes on the study in general: A later analysis associated 15,000 or so TCR beta sequences with HLA alleles at a 0.05 false discovery rate. Researchers had no immune exposure information except CMV serostatus available.

The primer mix had 60 Vbeta and 13 Jbeta primers. Here immunoSEQ multiplex PCR was the method, and the copy in TCRdb shows in-frame clones only, minus some. Counted here are over 70,000 clones, roughly 60% occurring once; the ten biggest clones make up around a fifth. Per germline, CDR1 SGDLS and CDR2 YYNGEE. This CDR3 spans 14 amino acids. Trimming pared 3 bases from V and 0 bases from J, leaving 10 bases between. In regard to this clone: Its target is not known.

V is TRBV9 and J is TRBJ2-7; possible D gene TRBD2, 6 bases. This TCR came from a woman between 50 and 59 years old in good health and CMV-seropositive. Source material: PBMCs. The DNA of the CDR3 is TGTGCCAGCAGCGGGGGGGACGGCTCCTACGAGCAGTACTTC. Protein: CASSGGDGSYEQYF.